This record covers a single TCR beta chain. Using immunoSEQ multiplex PCR, the repertoire was profiled, and TCRdb retains in-frame clones only, with some absent. Of nearly 60,000 clones in the sample, roughly 89% were seen once. The entry originates in a study of T cell changes during pregnancy in multiple sclerosis. CDR1 MNHEY and CDR2 SVGAGI come from the germline V gene. V lost 5 bases to trimming and J lost 2 bases; unmatched junction nucleotides: 4. CDR3 length: 14 amino acids. The source material was CD4+ T cells from peripheral blood mononuclear cells, sampled after pregnancy. This chain connects TRBV6-5 to TRBJ1-2, with TRBD1 matching 8 bases. The receptor's source is a female donor in good health, enrolled as a control in a pregnancy study. CDR3 residues: CASSPDRGNYGYTF. In DNA form, the CDR3 reads TGTGCCAGCAGTCCTGACAGGGGAAACTATGGCTACACCTTC.